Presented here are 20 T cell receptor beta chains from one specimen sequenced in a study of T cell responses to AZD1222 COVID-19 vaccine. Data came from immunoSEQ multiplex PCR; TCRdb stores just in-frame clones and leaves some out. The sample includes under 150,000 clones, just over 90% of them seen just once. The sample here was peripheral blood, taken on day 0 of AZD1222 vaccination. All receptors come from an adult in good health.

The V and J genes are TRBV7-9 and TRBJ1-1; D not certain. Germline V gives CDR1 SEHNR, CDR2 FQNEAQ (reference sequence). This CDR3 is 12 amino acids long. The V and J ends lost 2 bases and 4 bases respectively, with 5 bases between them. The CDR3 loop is CASSLFSTEAFF. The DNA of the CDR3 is TGTGCCAGCAGCTTATTCAGCACTGAAGCTTTCTTT.

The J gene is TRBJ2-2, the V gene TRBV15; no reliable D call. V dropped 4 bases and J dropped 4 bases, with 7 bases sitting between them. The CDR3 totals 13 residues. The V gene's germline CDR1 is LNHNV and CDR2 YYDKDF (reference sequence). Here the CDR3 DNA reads TGTGCCACCAGCATTGGACCCACCGGGGAGCTGTTTTTT. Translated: CATSIGPTGELFF.

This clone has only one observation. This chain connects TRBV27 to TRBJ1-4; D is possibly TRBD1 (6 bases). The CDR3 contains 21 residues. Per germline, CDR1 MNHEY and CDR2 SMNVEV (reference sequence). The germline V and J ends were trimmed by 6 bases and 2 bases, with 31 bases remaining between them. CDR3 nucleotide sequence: TGTGCCAGCAGGTTGACAGGACGGGTTGGGCATTTCTTAGACACTAATGAAAAACTGTTTTTT. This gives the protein CASRLTGRVGHFLDTNEKLFF.

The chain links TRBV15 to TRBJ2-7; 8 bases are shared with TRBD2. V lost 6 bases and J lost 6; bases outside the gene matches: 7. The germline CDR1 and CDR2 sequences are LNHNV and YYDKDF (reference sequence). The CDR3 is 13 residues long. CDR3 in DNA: TGTGCCACCAGACCCACGGGAGGGGGCGAGCAGTACTTC. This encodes CATRPTGGGEQYF.

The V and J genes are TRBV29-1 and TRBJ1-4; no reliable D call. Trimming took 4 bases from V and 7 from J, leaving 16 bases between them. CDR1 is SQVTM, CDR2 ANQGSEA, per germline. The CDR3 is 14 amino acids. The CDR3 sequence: CSVVDANKGEKLFF. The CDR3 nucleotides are TGCAGCGTTGTGGACGCGAACAAGGGTGAAAAACTGTTTTTT. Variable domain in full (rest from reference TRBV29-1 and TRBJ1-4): SAVISQKPSRDICQRGTSLTIQCQVDSQVTMMFWYRQQPGQSLTLIATANQGSEATYESGFVIDKFPISRPNLTFSTLTVSNMSPEDSSIYLCSVVDANKGEKLFFGSGTQLSVL.

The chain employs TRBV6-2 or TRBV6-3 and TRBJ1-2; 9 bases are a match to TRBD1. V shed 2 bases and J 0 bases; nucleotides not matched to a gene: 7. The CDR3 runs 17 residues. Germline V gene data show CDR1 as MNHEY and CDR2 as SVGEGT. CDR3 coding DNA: TGTGCCAGCAGTTACGGGACAGGGTCCCCTTCTAACTATGGCTACACCTTC. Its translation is CASSYGTGSPSNYGYTF.

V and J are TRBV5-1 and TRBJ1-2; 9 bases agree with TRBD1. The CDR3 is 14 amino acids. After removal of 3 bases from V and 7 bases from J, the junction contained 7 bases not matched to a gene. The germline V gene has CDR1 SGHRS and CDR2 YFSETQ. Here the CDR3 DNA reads TGCGCCAGCAGCTCACCAGACAGGGGGACTGGCTACACCTTC. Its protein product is CASSSPDRGTGYTF.

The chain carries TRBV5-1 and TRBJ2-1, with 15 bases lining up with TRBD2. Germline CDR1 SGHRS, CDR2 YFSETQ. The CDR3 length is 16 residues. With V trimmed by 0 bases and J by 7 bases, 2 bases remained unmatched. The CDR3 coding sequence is TGCGCCAGCAGCTTGGTCGGGACTAGCGGGGGGAATGAGCAGTTCTTC. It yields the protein CASSLVGTSGGNEQFF.

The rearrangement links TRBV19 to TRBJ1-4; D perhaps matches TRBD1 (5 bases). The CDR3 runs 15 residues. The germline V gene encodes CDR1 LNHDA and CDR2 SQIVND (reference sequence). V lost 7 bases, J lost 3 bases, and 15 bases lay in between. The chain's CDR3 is CASTLTGGPNEKLFF. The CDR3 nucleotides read TGTGCCAGTACCCTAACGGGGGGACCTAATGAAAAACTGTTTTTT.

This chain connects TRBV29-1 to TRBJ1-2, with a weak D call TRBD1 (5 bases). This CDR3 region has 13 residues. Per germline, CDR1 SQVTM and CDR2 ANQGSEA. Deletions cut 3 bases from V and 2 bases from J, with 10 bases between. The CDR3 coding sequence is TGCAGCGTTGACCCCGGGACGAACTATGGCTACACCTTC. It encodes CSVDPGTNYGYTF.

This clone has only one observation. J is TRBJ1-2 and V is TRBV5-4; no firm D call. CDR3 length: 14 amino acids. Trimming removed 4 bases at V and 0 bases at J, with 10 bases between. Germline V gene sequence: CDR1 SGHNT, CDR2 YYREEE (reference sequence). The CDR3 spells CASSLTGTNYGYTF. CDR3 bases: TGTGCCAGCAGCCTGACGGGCACTAACTATGGCTACACCTTC.

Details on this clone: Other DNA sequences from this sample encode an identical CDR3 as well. This chain's CDR3 is CASSLDSTDTQYF. CDR3 sequence (DNA): TGCGCCAGCAGCTTGGACAGCACAGATACGCAGTATTTT. The chain couples TRBV5-1 to TRBJ2-3, with D unclear. V was trimmed by 0 bases and J by 0 bases, leaving 2 bases between them. Germline V gene sequence: CDR1 SGHRS, CDR2 YFSETQ. This CDR3 is built from 13 residues.

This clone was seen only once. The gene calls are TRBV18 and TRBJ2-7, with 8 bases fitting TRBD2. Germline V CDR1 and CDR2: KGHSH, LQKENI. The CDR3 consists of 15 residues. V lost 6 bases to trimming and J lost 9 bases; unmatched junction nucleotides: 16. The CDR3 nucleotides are TGTGCCAGCTCTCCAGACCTCAGCGGGAGAAATGTGCAGTACTTC. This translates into CASSPDLSGRNVQYF. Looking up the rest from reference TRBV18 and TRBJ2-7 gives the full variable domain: NAGVMQNPRHLVRRRGQEARLRCSPMKGHSHVYWYRQLPEEGLKFMVYLQKENIIDESGMPKERFSAEFPKEGPSILRIQQVVRGDSAAYFCASSPDLSGRNVQYFGPGTRLTVT.

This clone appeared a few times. Here the CDR3 DNA reads TGTGCCAGCAGCGTAGCGGGGGCGGACCAGCCCCAGCATTTT. Its translation: CASSVAGADQPQHF. The genes are TRBV9 and TRBJ1-5; the D gene is possibly TRBD1 (6 bases). This CDR3 comprises 14 residues. Trimming removed 0 bases at V and 7 bases at J, with 11 bases between. The germline CDR1 and CDR2 sequences are SGDLS and YYNGEE.

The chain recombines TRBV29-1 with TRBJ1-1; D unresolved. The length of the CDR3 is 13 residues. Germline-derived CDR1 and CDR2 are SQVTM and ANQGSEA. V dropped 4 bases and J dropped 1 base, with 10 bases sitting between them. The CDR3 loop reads CSVVGQPNTEAFF. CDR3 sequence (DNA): TGCAGCGTTGTAGGTCAGCCGAACACTGAAGCTTTCTTT. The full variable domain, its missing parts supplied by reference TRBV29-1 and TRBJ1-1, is SAVISQKPSRDICQRGTSLTIQCQVDSQVTMMFWYRQQPGQSLTLIATANQGSEATYESGFVIDKFPISRPNLTFSTLTVSNMSPEDSSIYLCSVVGQPNTEAFFGQGTRLTVV.

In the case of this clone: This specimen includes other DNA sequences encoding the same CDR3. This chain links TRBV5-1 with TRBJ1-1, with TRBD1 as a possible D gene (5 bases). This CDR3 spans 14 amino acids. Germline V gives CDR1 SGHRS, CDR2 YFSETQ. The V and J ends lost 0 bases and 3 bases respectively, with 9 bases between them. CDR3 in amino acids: CASSLGGGDTEAFF. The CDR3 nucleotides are TGCGCCAGCAGCTTGGGTGGAGGGGACACTGAAGCTTTCTTT. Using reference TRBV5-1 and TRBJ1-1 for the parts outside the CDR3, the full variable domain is KAGVTQTPRYLIKTRGQQVTLSCSPISGHRSVSWYQQTPGQGLQFLFEYFSETQRNKGNFPGRFSGRQFSNSRSEMNVSTLELGDSALYLCASSLGGGDTEAFFGQGTRLTVV.

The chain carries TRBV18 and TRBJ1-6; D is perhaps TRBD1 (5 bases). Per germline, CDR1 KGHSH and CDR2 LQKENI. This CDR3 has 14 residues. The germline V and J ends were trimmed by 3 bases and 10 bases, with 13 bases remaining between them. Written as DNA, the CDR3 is TGTGCCAGCTCACCGCCTCAGGGCGAATCACCCCTCCACTTT. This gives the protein CASSPPQGESPLHF.

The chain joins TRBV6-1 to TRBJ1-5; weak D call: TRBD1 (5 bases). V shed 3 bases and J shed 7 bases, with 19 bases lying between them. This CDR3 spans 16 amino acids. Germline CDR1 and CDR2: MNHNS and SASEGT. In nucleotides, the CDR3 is TGTGCCAGCAGTGAGAGTCAGGGACGGGTGAGGCAGCCCCAGCATTTT. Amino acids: CASSESQGRVRQPQHF.

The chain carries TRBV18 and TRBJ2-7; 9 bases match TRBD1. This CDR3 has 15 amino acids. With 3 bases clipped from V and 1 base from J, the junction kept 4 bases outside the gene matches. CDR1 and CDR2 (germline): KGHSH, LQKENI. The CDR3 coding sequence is TGTGCCAGCTCACCTGGGACAGGGATATCCTACGAGCAGTACTTC. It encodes CASSPGTGISYEQYF.

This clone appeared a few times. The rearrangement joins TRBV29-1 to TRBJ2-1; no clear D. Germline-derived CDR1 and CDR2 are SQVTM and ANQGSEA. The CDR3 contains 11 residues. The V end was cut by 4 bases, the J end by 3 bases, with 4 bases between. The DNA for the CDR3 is TGCAGCGTTGTACTCTACAATGAGCAGTTCTTC. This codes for CSVVLYNEQFF.